This TCR beta chain was profiled in a study of T cells in Graves' hyperthyroidism and ophthalmopathy. Overall study findings and caveats: Ophthalmopathy stood apart from stable hyperthyroidism in a 13 V-J model.

Regions amplified from RNA transcripts were the TCR beta CDR3 regions. A set of HTBI primers served as the primers for a first-round RT-PCR of the TCR CDR3. TCRdb passed the multiplex PCR reads through MiXCR, listing each CDR3 protein once. The profile shows approximately 610,000 distinct CDR3 sequences, about 14% of them singletons. There are many counts of this clonotype. Its antigen is still unknown. The CDR3 is 17 residues long. V was cut by 8 bases and J by 3 bases, with 23 bases left in between. Germline CDR1 and CDR2: MNHEY and SVGEGT. Sequenced sample: blood. V usage is TRBV6-2 or TRBV6-3 and J usage is TRBJ1-5, with D perhaps TRBD1 (5 bases). This receptor was taken from a woman aged 40 to 50 with Graves' ophthalmopathy. CDR3 in amino acids: CASSNLASTGSNQPQHF. CDR3 in DNA: TGTGCCAGCTCGAATCTCGCCTCCACAGGATCCAATCAGCCCCAGCATTTT.